This is a list of T cell receptor beta chains from one sample in a study of identical twins. TCRdb processed the 5' RACE reads anew with MiXCR; each CDR3 protein has one entry. Found here are a few hundred thousand distinct CDR3 sequences, approximately 8.7% of them singletons; the top ten hold 8% to 10%. The specimen sequenced was naive T cells sorted from blood. These receptors came from a woman aged 50 to 60 in good health. Both conserved end residues are part of each CDR3. Fields, in order: V gene, D gene, J gene, clone size, CDR3 DNA, CDR3 protein. The D gene is left open where the match is weak. The listing skips clone size in some rows; elsewhere it reads once, few, many or a size class.

v_gene: TRBV6-5
d_gene: NA
j_gene: TRBJ2-7
abundance: many
CDR3nt: TGTGCCAGCAGGCCCAGAGAGCTTCCCTACGAGCAGTACTTC
CDR3aa: CASRPRELPYEQYF

v_gene: TRBV4-1
d_gene: NA
j_gene: TRBJ1-2
abundance: many
CDR3nt: TGCGCCAGCAGCCAAGGGAGTAACTCTGGCTACACCTTC
CDR3aa: CASSQGSNSGYTF

v_gene: TRBV20-1
d_gene: TRBD2
j_gene: TRBJ2-4
abundance: many
CDR3nt: TGCAGTGCTAGACTAGCGGGAGGTACCAAAAACATTCAGTACTTC
CDR3aa: CSARLAGGTKNIQYF

v_gene: TRBV25-1
d_gene: NA
j_gene: TRBJ1-1
abundance: NA
CDR3nt: TGTGCCAGCAGCTCCGTGGGGGGCGTCACTGAAGCTTTCTTT
CDR3aa: CASSSVGGVTEAFF

v_gene: TRBV11-3
d_gene: NA
j_gene: TRBJ1-1
abundance: NA
CDR3nt: TGTGCCAGCAGCTTAGAAGGATGGCGGCAGTCGGGCACTGAAGCTTTCTTT
CDR3aa: CASSLEGWRQSGTEAFF

v_gene: TRBV5-1
d_gene: TRBD2
j_gene: TRBJ2-3
abundance: many
CDR3nt: TGCGCCAGCAGCTCTGTAGCGGGAGAACCCCCAGATACGCAGTATTTT
CDR3aa: CASSSVAGEPPDTQYF

v_gene: TRBV20-1
d_gene: NA
j_gene: TRBJ2-4
abundance: many
CDR3nt: TGCAGTGCTTTACCCCTAGCCAAAAACATTCAGTACTTC
CDR3aa: CSALPLAKNIQYF

v_gene: TRBV9
d_gene: TRBD2
j_gene: TRBJ2-3
abundance: many
CDR3nt: TGTGCCAGCAGCCCAGGGACTAGTAAAAGCACAGATACGCAGTATTTT
CDR3aa: CASSPGTSKSTDTQYF

v_gene: TRBV15
d_gene: TRBD2
j_gene: TRBJ2-1
abundance: many
CDR3nt: TGTGCCACCAGCGACCGGGACTATAATGAGCAGTTCTTC
CDR3aa: CATSDRDYNEQFF

v_gene: TRBV20-1
d_gene: TRBD1
j_gene: TRBJ2-1
abundance: many
CDR3nt: TGCAGTGCCCGAAACAGGGGGACACTAAAGGATGAGCAGTTCTTC
CDR3aa: CSARNRGTLKDEQFF

v_gene: TRBV11-2
d_gene: TRBD2
j_gene: TRBJ2-3
abundance: few
CDR3nt: TGTGCCAGCAGCTTAACGGCGGGAGGTGGGGATACGCAGTATTTT
CDR3aa: CASSLTAGGGDTQYF

v_gene: TRBV3-1
d_gene: NA
j_gene: TRBJ1-6
abundance: NA
CDR3nt: TGTGCCAGCGGAGAAAGCTCCTATAATTCACCCCTCCACTTT
CDR3aa: CASGESSYNSPLHF

v_gene: TRBV24-1
d_gene: TRBD1
j_gene: TRBJ2-2
abundance: many
CDR3nt: TGTGCCACCAGTGAATACGACAGGGCTGGGGAGCTGTTTTTT
CDR3aa: CATSEYDRAGELFF

v_gene: TRBV5-1
d_gene: TRBD2
j_gene: TRBJ2-5
abundance: few
CDR3nt: TGCGCCAGCAGCTTGAGCGGGAGATCCCAAGAGACCCAGTACTTC
CDR3aa: CASSLSGRSQETQYF

v_gene: TRBV5-1
d_gene: NA
j_gene: TRBJ1-1
abundance: few
CDR3nt: TGCGCCAGCAGCTTGGGCGGCACCCCCATGAACACTGAAGCTTTCTTT
CDR3aa: CASSLGGTPMNTEAFF